This T cell receptor beta chain was observed in a study of beta chain features in type 1 diabetes. Germline CDR1 and CDR2: LGHNA and YNFKEQ. J gave up 4 bases and V 3 bases, and 5 bases lay outside the gene matches. This CDR3 is built from 16 residues. Since all of the isolated RNA was reverse transcribed, expressed TCRB transcripts were what got sequenced. Data came from immunoSEQ multiplex PCR; TCRdb stores just in-frame clones and leaves some out. The data contain under 150,000 clones, about 51% of them singletons. Overall study findings and caveats: The naive, central memory and Treg TCRB repertoires showed an apparent similarity that was greater among patients than among healthy donors.

In the case of this clone: Its target is not known.

Sequenced input: Tregs from blood. This rearrangement joins TRBV4-2 to TRBJ2-1; 11 bases match TRBD2. The sequence was collected from a man aged 18 to 29 in good health. CDR3 in DNA: TGTGCCAGCAGCCAGACGACTAGCGGGACGTACAATGAGCAGTTCTTC. This gives the protein CASSQTTSGTYNEQFF.